This TCR beta chain was recorded in a study of regulatory T cells in long-lasting Graves disease. The time point is: newly diagnosed GD, antithyroid drugs for less than 3 months. Following extraction of RNA from PBMCs, that RNA was used to make the TCR library. This clonotype was counted between two and nine times. Its antigen is currently unknown. Germline V lookup: CDR1 SGHRS, CDR2 YFSETQ. The CDR3 length is 14 residues. Between the trimmed V and J ends, which lost 1 base and 11 bases, there was a span of 16 bases. Study-wide results and caveats: It was in persistent disease that TRBV28, TRBJ1-2 and TRBJ2-5 were favored. Not thyroid tissue but only peripheral blood was studied.

Combining iRepertoire HTBI primers with Arm-PCR of CDR3 regions, the authors built TCR beta libraries. MiXCR was run by TCRdb on the multiplex PCR reads, yielding one entry per CDR3 protein. The profile covers 400,000 to 500,000 distinct CDR3 sequences, with about 15% appearing a single time and approximately 16% taken by the ten largest. Another study also made use of these data, one on T cells in Graves' hyperthyroidism and ophthalmopathy.

This clonotype was sampled from a woman between 25 and 40 years old with Graves disease. The source was peripheral blood mononuclear cells (PBMCs), collected at new diagnosis, from a patient treated with antithyroid drugs. The rearrangement joins TRBV5-1 to TRBJ1-5; tentatively, D is TRBD1 (5 bases). The CDR3 DNA is TGCGCCAGCAGCTTGAACCAGGGATCATCGGCCCAGCATTTT. Encoded protein: CASSLNQGSSAQHF.